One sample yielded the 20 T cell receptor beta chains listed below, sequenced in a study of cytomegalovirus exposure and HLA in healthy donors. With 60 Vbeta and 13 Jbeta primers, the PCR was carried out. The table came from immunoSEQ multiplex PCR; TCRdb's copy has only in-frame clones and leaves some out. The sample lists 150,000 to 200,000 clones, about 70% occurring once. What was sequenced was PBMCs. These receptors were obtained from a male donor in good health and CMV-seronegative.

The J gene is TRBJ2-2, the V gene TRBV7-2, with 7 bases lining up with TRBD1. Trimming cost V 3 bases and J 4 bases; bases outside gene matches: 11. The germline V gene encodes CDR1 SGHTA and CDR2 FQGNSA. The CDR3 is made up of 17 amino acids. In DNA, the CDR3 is TGTGCCAGCAGCTTGAGCCAACAGGGGCTAGGCACCGGGGAGCTGTTTTTT. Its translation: CASSLSQQGLGTGELFF.

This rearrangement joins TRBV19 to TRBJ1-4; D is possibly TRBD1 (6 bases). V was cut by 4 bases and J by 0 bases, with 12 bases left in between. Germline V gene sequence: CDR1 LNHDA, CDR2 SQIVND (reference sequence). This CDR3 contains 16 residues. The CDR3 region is CASSTTAGATNEKLFF. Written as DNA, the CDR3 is TGTGCCAGTAGTACGACGGCAGGGGCAACTAATGAAAAACTGTTTTTT. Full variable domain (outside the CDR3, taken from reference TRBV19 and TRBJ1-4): DGGITQSPKYLFRKEGQNVTLSCEQNLNHDAMYWYRQDPGQGLRLIYYSQIVNDFQKGDIAEGYSVSREKKESFPLTVTSAQKNPTAFYLCASSTTAGATNEKLFFGSGTQLSVL.

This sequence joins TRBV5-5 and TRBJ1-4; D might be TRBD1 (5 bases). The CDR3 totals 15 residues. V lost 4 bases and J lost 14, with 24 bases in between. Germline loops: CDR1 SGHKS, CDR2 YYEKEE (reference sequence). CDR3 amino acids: CASSPTGTDPRSLFF. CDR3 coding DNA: TGTGCCAGCAGCCCTACCGGGACTGACCCTCGCTCCCTGTTTTTT.

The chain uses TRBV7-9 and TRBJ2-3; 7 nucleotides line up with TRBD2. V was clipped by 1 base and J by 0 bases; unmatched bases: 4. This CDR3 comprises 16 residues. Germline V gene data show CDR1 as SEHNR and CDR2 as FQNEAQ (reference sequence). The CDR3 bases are TGTGCCAGCAGCTTAGAGGGAGGGACTAGCACAGATACGCAGTATTTT. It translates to CASSLEGGTSTDTQYF. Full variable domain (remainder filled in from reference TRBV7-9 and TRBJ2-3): DTGVSQNPRHKITKRGQNVTFRCDPISEHNRLYWYRQTLGQGPEFLTYFQNEAQLEKSRLLSDRFSAERPKGSFSTLEIQRTEQGDSAMYLCASSLEGGTSTDTQYFGPGTRLTVL.

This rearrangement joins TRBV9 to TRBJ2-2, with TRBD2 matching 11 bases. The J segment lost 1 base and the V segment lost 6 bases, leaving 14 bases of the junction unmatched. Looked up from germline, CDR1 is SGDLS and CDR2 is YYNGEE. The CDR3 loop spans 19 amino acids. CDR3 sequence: CASTPRLSGRAQNTGELFF. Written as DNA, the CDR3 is TGTGCCAGCACCCCCAGACTTAGCGGGAGGGCTCAGAACACCGGGGAGCTGTTTTTT.

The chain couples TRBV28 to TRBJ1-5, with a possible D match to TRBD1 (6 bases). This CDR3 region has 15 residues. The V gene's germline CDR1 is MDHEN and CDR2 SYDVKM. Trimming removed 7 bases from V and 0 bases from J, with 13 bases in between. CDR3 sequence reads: CASTHGDNSNQPQHF. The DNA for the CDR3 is TGTGCCAGCACCCACGGGGACAATAGCAATCAGCCCCAGCATTTT.

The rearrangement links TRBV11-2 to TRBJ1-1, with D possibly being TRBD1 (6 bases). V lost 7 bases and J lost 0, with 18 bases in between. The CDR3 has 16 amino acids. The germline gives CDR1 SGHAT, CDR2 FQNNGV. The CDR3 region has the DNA TGTGCCAGCATTTCGTCTGGACAGTTGCTGAACACTGAAGCTTTCTTT. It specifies CASISSGQLLNTEAFF. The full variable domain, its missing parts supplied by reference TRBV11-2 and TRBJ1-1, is EAGVAQSPRYKIIEKRQSVAFWCNPISGHATLYWYQQILGQGPKLLIQFQNNGVVDDSQLPKDRFSAERLKGVDSTLKIQPAKLEDSAVYLCASISSGQLLNTEAFFGQGTRLTVV.

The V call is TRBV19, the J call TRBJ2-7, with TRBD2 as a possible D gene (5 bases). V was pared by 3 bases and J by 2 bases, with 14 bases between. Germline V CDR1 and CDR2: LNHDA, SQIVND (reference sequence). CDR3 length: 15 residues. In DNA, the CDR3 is TGTGCCAGTAGTATTGGTCTAGCAAAACCCTACGAGCAGTACTTC. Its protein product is CASSIGLAKPYEQYF.

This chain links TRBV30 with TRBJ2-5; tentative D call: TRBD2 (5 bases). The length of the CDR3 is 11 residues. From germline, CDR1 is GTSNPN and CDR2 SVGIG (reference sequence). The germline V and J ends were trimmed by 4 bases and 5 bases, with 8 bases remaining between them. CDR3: CAWTAGETQYF. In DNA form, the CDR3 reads TGTGCCTGGACTGCGGGCGAGACCCAGTACTTC. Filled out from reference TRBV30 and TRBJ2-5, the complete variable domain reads SQTIHQWPATLVQPVGSPLSLECTVEGTSNPNLYWYRQAAGRGLQLLFYSVGIGQISSEVPQNLSASRPQDRQFILSSKKLLLSDSGFYLCAWTAGETQYFGPGTRLLVL.

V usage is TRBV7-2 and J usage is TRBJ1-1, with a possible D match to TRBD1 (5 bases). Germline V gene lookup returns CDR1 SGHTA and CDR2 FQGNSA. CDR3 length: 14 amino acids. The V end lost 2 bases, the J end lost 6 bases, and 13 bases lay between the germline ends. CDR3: CASSLPPGSPEAFF. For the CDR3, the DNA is TGTGCCAGCAGCTTACCCCCAGGGTCCCCTGAAGCTTTCTTT.

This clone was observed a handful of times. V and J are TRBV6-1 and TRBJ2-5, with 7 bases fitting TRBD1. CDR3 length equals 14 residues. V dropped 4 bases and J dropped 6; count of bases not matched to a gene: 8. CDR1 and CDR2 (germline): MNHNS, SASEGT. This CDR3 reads CASSVLDRAKTQYF. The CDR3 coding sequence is TGTGCCAGCAGTGTCCTCGACAGGGCTAAGACCCAGTACTTC.

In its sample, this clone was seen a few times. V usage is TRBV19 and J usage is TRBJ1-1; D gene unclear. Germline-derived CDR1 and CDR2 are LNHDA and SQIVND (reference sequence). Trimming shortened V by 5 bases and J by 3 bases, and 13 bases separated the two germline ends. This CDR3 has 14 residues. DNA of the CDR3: TGTGCCAGTAGTCCCCCTTTCCGAGACACTGAAGCTTTCTTT. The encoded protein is CASSPPFRDTEAFF.

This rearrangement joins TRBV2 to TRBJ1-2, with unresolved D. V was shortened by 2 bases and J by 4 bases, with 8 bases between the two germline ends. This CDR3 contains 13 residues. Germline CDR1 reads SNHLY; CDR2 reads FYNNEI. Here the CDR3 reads CASSENGVYGYTF. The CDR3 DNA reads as TGTGCCAGCAGTGAAAATGGAGTCTATGGCTACACCTTC.

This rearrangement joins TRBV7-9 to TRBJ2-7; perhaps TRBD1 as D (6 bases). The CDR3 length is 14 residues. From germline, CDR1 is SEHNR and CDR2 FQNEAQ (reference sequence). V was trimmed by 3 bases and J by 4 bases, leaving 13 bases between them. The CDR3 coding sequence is TGTGCCAGCAGCTTTCTGGACAGTGCGTACGAGCAGTACTTC. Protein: CASSFLDSAYEQYF.

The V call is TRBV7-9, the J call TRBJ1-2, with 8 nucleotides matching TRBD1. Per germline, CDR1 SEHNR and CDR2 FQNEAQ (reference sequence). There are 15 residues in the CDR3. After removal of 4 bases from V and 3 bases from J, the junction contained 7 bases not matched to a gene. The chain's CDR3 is CASSSWTGRDYGYTF. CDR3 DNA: TGTGCCAGCAGCTCCTGGACAGGGAGGGACTATGGCTACACCTTC. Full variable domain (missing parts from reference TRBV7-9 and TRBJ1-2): DTGVSQNPRHKITKRGQNVTFRCDPISEHNRLYWYRQTLGQGPEFLTYFQNEAQLEKSRLLSDRFSAERPKGSFSTLEIQRTEQGDSAMYLCASSSWTGRDYGYTFGSGTRLTVV.

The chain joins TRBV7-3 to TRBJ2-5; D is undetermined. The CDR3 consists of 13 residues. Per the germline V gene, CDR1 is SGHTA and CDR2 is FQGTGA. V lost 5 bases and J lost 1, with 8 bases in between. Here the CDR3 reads CASSPPGQETQYF. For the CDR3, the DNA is TGTGCCAGCAGCCCCCCGGGCCAAGAGACCCAGTACTTC.

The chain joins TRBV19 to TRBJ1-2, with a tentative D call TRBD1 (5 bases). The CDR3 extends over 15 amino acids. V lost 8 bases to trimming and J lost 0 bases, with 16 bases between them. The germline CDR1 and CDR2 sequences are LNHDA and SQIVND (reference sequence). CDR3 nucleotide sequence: TGTGCCAGTTGTCCCGGACACGGAGCTAACTATGGCTACACCTTC. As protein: CASCPGHGANYGYTF.

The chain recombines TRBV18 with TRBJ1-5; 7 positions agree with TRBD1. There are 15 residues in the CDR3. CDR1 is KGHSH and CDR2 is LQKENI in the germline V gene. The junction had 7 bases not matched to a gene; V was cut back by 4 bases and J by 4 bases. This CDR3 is CASSQYGTANQPQHF. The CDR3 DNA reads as TGTGCCAGCTCACAATACGGGACAGCTAATCAGCCCCAGCATTTT.

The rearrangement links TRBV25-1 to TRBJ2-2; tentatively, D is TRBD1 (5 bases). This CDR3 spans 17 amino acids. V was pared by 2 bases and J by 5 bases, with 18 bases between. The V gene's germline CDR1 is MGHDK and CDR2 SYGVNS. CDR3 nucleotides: TGTGCCAGCAGTGAACTCCTCGGACACCTCGGGACCGGGGAGCTGTTTTTT. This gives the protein CASSELLGHLGTGELFF.

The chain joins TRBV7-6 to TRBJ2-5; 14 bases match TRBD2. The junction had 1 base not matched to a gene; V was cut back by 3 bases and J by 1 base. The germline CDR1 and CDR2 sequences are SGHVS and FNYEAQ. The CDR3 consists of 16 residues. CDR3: CASSFGLAGGQETQYF. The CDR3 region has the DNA TGTGCCAGCAGCTTTGGACTAGCGGGGGGCCAAGAGACCCAGTACTTC. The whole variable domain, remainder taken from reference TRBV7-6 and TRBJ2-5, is GAGVSQSPRYKVTKRGQDVALRCDPISGHVSLYWYRQALGQGPEFLTYFNYEAQQDKSGLPNDRFSAERPEGSISTLTIQRTEQRDSAMYRCASSFGLAGGQETQYFGPGTRLLVL.